This T cell receptor beta chain was sequenced during a study of CXCR3-negative and CXCR3-positive naive CD8 T cells. With UMI labels, 5' RACE was used to prepare the TRB cDNA libraries. TCRdb reworked the 5' RACE reads into one entry per CDR3 protein, no DNA. Its table lists around 140,000 distinct CDR3 sequences. This CDR3 has 16 residues. The germline gives CDR1 LGHNA, CDR2 YSLEER. On this clonotype itself: Its antigen remains unidentified.

Broader study findings: Whereas both naive subsets had comparably high diversity, memory CD8+ cells had much lower diversity. TRBV-TRBJ usage was similar across naive CXCR3 subsets but distinct in memory cells.

What was sequenced was naive CXCR3- CD8+ T cells from blood. Subset: CD45RO-CCR7+CD27+CD95- naive CD8+ T cells lacking CXCR3 (TNR3-). This chain connects TRBV4-3 to TRBJ2-4; TCRdb picks TRBD1, but there is no DNA to check that call. The sequence derives from a human donor in good health. Some clones in this sample may be carry-over from other donors' samples. The CDR3 sequence: CASSRTLQGFGNIQYF.